The T cell receptor (beta chain) described here comes from a study of T cells in Graves' hyperthyroidism and ophthalmopathy. J was trimmed by 5 bases and V by 8 bases; bases with no gene match: 14. The CDR3 runs 16 residues. From germline, CDR1 is SGHTA and CDR2 FQGNSA. There were TCR beta CDR3 regions amplified from RNA transcripts. The HTBI primer set drove a first-round RT-PCR of the TCR CDR3. Each CDR3 protein gets one entry after TCRdb re-called the multiplex PCR reads with MiXCR. This sample yields hundreds of thousands of distinct CDR3 sequences, of which around 13% are seen a single time; 10% belongs to the top ten. This clonotype was seen a few times.

This TCR was sampled from a woman aged 18-29 years with Graves' hyperthyroidism. Sample: blood. The J gene is TRBJ2-5, the V gene TRBV7-2, with 10 positions matching TRBD2. This CDR3 is CASGGGLAGESETQYF. Here the CDR3 DNA reads TGTGCCAGCGGGGGTGGGCTAGCGGGAGAGAGCGAGACCCAGTACTTC.